Given below is one TCR beta chain in context. Its target antigen remains unknown. One end of the junction fails to match germline, which may point to a read error. Total RNA and DNA were co-extracted from about 20-30 mg of bulk tissue with the AllPrep DNA/RNA mini kit, without cell sorting. Roughly five patients with histopathologically diagnosed primary liver carcinoma underwent surgical resection in China between November 2015 and March 2016. Chronic HBV infection was present in the patients, and the patients were treatment-naive at sampling. Each tumor was sampled at five spatially separated regions: the tumor centre plus the superior, inferior, left-lateral and right-lateral poles. Histological examination found more than 75% viable tumor cells in every tumor sample. Fresh tumor and adjacent tissue pieces were bisected, with one half stored in RNAlater at -80 degrees C and the other half sent for histology.

The sample comes from a study of tumor-infiltrating lymphocytes in primary liver carcinoma (dated by TCRdb to between 2016 and 2019). The study in broad terms: Of the five patients, three men and two women aged 30 to 69 years, four had hepatocellular carcinoma and one had combined HCC and intrahepatic cholangiocarcinoma. The five patients had tumors staged T1-T3 N0M0, with maximum diameters ranging from roughly 4 to 10 cm. Roughly 3.65 to 7.13 million productive TCRbeta reads were obtained per sample, and no significant difference in read depth was found between tissue types. The study combined TCRbeta repertoire sequencing, expression microarrays and whole-exome sequencing across five regions of each liver tumor, with adjacent normal tissue and blood. A total of roughly 35 specimens from 5 patients went through TCRbeta repertoire sequencing, namely 25 tumor regions, 5 adjacent noncancerous liver tissues and 5 peripheral blood samples. Agilent mRNA microarray profiling was performed on the approximately 25 tumor region samples to relate TCRbeta repertoire diversity to the local molecular phenotype. Technical replicate repertoires showed high reproducibility, with mean shared-clone rates roughly 0.88 and correlation coefficients above 0.98.

The CDR3 spans 14 residues, from the cysteine through the phenylalanine. Just the 42-base CDR3 DNA is kept, in frame starting at base 1. The germline V gene (reference sequence) sets CDR1 to LNHDA and CDR2 to SQIVND. General findings and caveats noted by the study authors: Only about 7-25% of top clones were found in all five regions of a tumor, suggesting spatial heterogeneity of tumor-infiltrating T cells. The top 250 clones made up a significantly larger repertoire fraction in tumors than in blood (p = 0.039). The study included only five or six patients, and the authors note findings should be validated in a larger study. Pairs of tumor regions showed greater repertoire overlap (mean about 35%) than tumor-adjacent pairs (17%) or tumor-blood pairs (approximately 14%), which is consistent with antigen-driven expansion. Only the TCR beta chain was sequenced, so true repertoire diversity is likely underestimated because unpaired alpha chains were not captured. Comparison of CD4+ and CD8+ T cell repertoires was precluded by the use of bulk unsorted samples.

TCRbeta-specific cDNA was reverse-transcribed from 500 ng total RNA using a constant-region primer and ProtoScript II reverse transcriptase. The TCRbeta libraries were prepared through three rounds of nested multiplex PCR following a slightly modified ARM-PCR procedure. Each of the first two PCR rounds ran for roughly 9 cycles and used multiplex TRBV1-TRBV30 forward primers together with a Cbeta reverse primer. Sample barcodes and Illumina adapters were added in a final 25-cycle PCR with Deep VentR polymerase. Before sequencing, amplicons of 200-500 bp were gel-purified using a QIAquick gel extraction kit. TCRbeta amplicons were sequenced on an Illumina HiSeq 2500 with 250-bp paired-end reads. The study's own analysis went as follows. Quality trimming of reads was performed with Trimmomatic v0.33, and paired reads were merged with FLASH v1.2.11 so that full CDR3 sequences could be recovered. V, D and J germline segments were assigned to the rearranged TCRbeta sequences using MiGEC v1.2.1b. Clonotype statistics and Shannon-Wiener diversity indices were calculated with VDJtools v1.0.0. Except for diversity analysis, only the 250 most abundant clonotypes of each sample were used in subsequent analyses to reduce sampling bias. In TCRdb, the public reads were trimmed at Q25 with fastp and aligned with MiXCR, with productive beta chains retained. When rows share a CDR3 protein, they turn into one entry using the most common DNA and genes. TCRdb, rather than the study authors, made the V and J calls. This sample has approximately 190,000 distinct CDR3 sequences in its table, and about 85% of those were observed once. The biggest ten clones account for about a sixth of the sample.

The sample taken for sequencing was tumor tissue from primary liver carcinoma. The source is a man between 35 and 55 years old with primary liver carcinoma and hepatitis B virus infection. Recombination connected TRBV19 to TRBJ2-3; the D call could be TRBD1 or TRBD2, with each sharing 5 bases. The nucleotide sequence reads TGTGTCAGTAGTTCCGGGACCAAGACCGATACGCAGTATTTT. This translates into CVSSSGTKTDTQYF.